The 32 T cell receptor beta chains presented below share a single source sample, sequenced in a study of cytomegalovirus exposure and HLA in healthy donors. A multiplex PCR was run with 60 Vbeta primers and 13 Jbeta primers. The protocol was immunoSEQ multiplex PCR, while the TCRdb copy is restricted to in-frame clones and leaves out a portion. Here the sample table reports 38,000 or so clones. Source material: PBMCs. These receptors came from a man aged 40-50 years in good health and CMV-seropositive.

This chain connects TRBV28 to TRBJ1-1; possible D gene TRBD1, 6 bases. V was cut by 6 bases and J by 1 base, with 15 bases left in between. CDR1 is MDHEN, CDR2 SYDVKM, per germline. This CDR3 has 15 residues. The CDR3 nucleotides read TGTGCCAGCAGCGAGGGGGGGCCTTCGAACACTGAAGCTTTCTTT. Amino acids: CASSEGGPSNTEAFF. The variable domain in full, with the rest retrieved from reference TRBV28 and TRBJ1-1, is DVKVTQSSRYLVKRTGEKVFLECVQDMDHENMFWYRQDPGLGLRLIYFSYDVKMKEKGDIPEGYSVSREKKERFSLILESASTNQTSMYLCASSEGGPSNTEAFFGQGTRLTVV.

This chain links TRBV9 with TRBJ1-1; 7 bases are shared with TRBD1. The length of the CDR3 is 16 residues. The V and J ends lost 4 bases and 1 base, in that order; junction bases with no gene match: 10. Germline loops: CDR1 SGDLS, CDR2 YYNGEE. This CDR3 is CASSPRGDRRNTEAFF. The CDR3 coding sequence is TGTGCCAGCAGCCCGCGGGGGGACAGAAGGAACACTGAAGCTTTCTTT.

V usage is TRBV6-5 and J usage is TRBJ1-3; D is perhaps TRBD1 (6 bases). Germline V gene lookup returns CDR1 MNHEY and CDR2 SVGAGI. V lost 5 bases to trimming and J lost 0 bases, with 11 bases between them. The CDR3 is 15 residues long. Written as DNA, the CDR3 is TGTGCCAGCAGTGGAGACAGGTTCTCTGGAAACACCATATATTTT. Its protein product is CASSGDRFSGNTIYF.

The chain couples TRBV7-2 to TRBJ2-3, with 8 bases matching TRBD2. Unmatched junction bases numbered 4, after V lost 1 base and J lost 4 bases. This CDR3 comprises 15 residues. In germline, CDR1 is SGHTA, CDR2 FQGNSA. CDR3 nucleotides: TGTGCCAGCAGCTTAGTGGCGGGAGGTTCAGATACGCAGTATTTT. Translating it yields CASSLVAGGSDTQYF.

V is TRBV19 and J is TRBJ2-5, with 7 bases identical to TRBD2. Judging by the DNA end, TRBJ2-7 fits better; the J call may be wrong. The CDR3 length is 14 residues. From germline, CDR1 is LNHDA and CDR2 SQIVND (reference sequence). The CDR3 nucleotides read TGTGCCAGTAGTAGGACTAGTGCCTCCTACGAGCAGTACTTC. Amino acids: CASSRTSASYEQYF.

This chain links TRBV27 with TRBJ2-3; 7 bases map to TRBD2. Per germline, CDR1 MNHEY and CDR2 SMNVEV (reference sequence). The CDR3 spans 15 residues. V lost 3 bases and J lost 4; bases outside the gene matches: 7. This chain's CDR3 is CASSFTLAVSDTQYF. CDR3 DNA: TGTGCCAGCAGTTTTACCCTAGCGGTTTCAGATACGCAGTATTTT.

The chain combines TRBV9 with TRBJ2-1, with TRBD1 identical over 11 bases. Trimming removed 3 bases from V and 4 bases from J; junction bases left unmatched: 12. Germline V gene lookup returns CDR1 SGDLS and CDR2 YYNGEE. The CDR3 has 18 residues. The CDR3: CASSAQDRGRSGYNEQFF. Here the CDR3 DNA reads TGTGCCAGCAGCGCCCAGGACAGGGGGCGGTCGGGATACAATGAGCAGTTCTTC. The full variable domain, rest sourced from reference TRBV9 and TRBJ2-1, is DSGVTQTPKHLITATGQRVTLRCSPRSGDLSVYWYQQSLDQGLQFLIQYYNGEERAKGNILERFSAQQFPDLHSELNLSSLELGDSALYFCASSAQDRGRSGYNEQFFGPGTRLTVL.

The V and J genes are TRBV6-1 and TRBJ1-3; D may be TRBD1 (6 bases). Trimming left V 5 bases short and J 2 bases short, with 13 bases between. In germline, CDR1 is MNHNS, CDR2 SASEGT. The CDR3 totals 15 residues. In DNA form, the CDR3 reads TGTGCCAGCAGTCCTACAGGGCTGGCTGGAAACACCATATATTTT. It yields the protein CASSPTGLAGNTIYF.

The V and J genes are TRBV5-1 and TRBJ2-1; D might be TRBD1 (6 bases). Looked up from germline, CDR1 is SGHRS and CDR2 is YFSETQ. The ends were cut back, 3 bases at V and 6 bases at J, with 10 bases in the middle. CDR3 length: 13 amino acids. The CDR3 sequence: CASSSDRFNEQFF. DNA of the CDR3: TGCGCCAGCAGCTCCGACAGGTTCAATGAGCAGTTCTTC. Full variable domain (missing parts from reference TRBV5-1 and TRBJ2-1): KAGVTQTPRYLIKTRGQQVTLSCSPISGHRSVSWYQQTPGQGLQFLFEYFSETQRNKGNFPGRFSGRQFSNSRSEMNVSTLELGDSALYLCASSSDRFNEQFFGPGTRLTVL.

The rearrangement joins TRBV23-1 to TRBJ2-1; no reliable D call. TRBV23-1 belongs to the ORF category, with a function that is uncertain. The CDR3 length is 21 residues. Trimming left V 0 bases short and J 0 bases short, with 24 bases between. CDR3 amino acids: CASSQSTVGLLQRSSYNEQFF. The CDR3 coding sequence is TGCGCCAGCAGTCAATCGACGGTCGGCCTATTACAAAGGAGCTCCTACAATGAGCAGTTCTTC.

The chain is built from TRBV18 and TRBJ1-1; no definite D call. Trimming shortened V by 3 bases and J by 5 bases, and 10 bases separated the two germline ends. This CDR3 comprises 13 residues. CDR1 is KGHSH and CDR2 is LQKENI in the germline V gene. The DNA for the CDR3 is TGTGCCAGCTCACCCGGAGAGGGAACTGAAGCTTTCTTT. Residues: CASSPGEGTEAFF.

The CDR3 loop reads CASSPPGGANEKLFF. CDR3 sequence (DNA): TGTGCCAGCAGCCCCCCGGGAGGAGCTAATGAAAAACTGTTTTTT. The rearrangement joins TRBV9 to TRBJ1-4, with D unresolved. This CDR3 comprises 15 residues. CDR1 and CDR2 from the germline V gene are SGDLS and YYNGEE. The V gene lost 4 bases and the J gene lost 3 bases, with 13 bases spanning the gap.

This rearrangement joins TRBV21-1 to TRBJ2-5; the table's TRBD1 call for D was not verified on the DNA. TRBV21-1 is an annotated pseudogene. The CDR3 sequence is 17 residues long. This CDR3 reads CASTGVGRTGDVETQYF. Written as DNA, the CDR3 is TGTGCCAGCACAGGAGTAGGCCGGACAGGGGACGTAGAGACCCAGTACTTC.

The chain's CDR3 is CAWSVARGQYF. Here the CDR3 DNA reads TGTGCCTGGAGTGTAGCTAGGGGCCAGTACTTC. This sequence joins TRBV30 and TRBJ2-5; TRBD1 might be the D (5 bases). In germline, CDR1 is GTSNPN, CDR2 SVGIG (reference sequence). Trimming removed 0 bases from V and 10 bases from J, with 9 bases in between. The CDR3 runs 11 residues.

The chain's CDR3 is CASSVIQGSNQPQHF. Here the CDR3 DNA reads TGTGCCAGCAGTGTGATACAGGGGAGCAATCAGCCCCAGCATTTT. The gene calls are TRBV6-1 and TRBJ1-5; 7 positions agree with TRBD1. Per germline, CDR1 MNHNS and CDR2 SASEGT. The trim removed 4 bases at V and 1 base at J, leaving 4 bases unmatched. The CDR3 sequence is 15 residues long.

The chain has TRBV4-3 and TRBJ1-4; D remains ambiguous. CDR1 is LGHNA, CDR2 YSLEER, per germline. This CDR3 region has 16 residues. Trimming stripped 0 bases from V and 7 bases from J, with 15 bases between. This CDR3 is CASSQDLGAYGEKLFF. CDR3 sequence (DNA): TGCGCCAGCAGCCAAGATTTGGGAGCGTATGGTGAAAAACTGTTTTTT.

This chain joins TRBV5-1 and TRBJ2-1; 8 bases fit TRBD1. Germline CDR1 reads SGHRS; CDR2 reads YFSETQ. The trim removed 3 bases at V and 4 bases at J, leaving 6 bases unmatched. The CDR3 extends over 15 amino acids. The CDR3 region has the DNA TGCGCCAGCAGCTCTGACAGGGGCCAGTACAATGAGCAGTTCTTC. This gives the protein CASSSDRGQYNEQFF.

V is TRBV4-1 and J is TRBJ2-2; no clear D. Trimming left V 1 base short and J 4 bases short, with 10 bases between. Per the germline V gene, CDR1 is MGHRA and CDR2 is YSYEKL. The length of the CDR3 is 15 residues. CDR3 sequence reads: CASSQVGTGTGELFF. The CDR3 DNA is TGCGCCAGCAGCCAAGTTGGTACGGGCACCGGGGAGCTGTTTTTT.

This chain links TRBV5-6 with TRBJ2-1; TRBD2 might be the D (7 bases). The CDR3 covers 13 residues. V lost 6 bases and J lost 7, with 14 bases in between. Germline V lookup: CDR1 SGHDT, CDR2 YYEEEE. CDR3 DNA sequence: TGTGCCAGCAATGAACAGGGAGGGAATGAGCAGTTCTTC. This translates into CASNEQGGNEQFF.

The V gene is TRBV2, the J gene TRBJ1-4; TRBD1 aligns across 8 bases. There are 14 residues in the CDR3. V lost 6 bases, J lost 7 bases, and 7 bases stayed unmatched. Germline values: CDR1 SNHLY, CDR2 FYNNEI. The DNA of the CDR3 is TGTGCCAGCAGGCTGACAGGGGCGGGTGAAAAACTGTTTTTT. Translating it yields CASRLTGAGEKLFF. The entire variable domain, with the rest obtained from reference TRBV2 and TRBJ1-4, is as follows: EPEVTQTPSHQVTQMGQEVILRCVPISNHLYFYWYRQILGQKVEFLVSFYNNEISEKSEIFDDQFSVERPDGSNFTLKIRSTKLEDSAMYFCASRLTGAGEKLFFGSGTQLSVL.

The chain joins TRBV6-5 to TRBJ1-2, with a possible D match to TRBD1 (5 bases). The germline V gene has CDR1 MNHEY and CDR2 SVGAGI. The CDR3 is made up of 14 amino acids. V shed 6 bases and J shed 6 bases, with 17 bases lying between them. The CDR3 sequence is CASSIGRGRNGYTF. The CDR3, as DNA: TGTGCCAGCAGCATTGGTCGGGGGAGGAATGGCTACACCTTC.

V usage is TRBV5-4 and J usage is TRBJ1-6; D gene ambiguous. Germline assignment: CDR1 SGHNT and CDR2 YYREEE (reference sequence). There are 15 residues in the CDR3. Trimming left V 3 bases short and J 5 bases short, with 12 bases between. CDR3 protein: CASSYSTRNNSPLHF. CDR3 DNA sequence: TGTGCCAGCAGCTATTCGACAAGGAATAATTCACCCCTCCACTTT.

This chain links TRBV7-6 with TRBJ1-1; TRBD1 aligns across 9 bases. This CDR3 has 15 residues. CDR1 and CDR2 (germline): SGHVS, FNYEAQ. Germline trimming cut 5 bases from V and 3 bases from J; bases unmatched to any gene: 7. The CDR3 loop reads CASSPRQGGDTEAFF. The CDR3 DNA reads TGTGCCAGCAGCCCCCGACAGGGGGGGGACACTGAAGCTTTCTTT.

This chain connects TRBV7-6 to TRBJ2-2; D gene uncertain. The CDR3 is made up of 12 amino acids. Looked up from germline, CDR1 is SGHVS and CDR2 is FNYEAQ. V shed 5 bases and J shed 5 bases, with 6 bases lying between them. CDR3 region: CASSPRTGELFF. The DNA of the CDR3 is TGTGCCAGCAGCCCCCGGACCGGGGAGCTGTTTTTT.

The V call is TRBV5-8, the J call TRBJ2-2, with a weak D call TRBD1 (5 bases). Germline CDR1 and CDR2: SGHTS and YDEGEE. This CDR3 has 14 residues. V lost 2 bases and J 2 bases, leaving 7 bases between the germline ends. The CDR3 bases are TGTGCCAGCAGCTTAGGGGATAACACCGGGGAGCTGTTTTTT. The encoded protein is CASSLGDNTGELFF.

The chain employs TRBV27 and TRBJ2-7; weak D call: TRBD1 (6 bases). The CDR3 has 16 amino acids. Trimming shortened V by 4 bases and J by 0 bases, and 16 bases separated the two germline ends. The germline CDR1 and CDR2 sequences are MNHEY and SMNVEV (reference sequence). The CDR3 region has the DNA TGTGCCAGCAGTTCACGCCGCTCGGACAGCTCCTACGAGCAGTACTTC. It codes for CASSSRRSDSSYEQYF.

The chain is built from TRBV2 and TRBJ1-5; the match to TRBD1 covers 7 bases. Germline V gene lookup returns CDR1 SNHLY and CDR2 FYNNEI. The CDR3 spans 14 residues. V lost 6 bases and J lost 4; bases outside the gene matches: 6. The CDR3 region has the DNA TGTGCCAGCAGCGAGAGGACAGGAAATCAGCCCCAGCATTTT. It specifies CASSERTGNQPQHF. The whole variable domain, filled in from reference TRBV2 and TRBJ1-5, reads EPEVTQTPSHQVTQMGQEVILRCVPISNHLYFYWYRQILGQKVEFLVSFYNNEISEKSEIFDDQFSVERPDGSNFTLKIRSTKLEDSAMYFCASSERTGNQPQHFGDGTRLSIL.

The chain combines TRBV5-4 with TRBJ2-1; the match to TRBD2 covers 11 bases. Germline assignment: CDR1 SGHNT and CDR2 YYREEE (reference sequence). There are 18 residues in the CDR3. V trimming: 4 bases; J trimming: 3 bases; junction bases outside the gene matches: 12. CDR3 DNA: TGTGCCAGCAGCCCGGGCGATCTAGCGGGAGGTTTCTACAATGAGCAGTTCTTC. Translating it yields CASSPGDLAGGFYNEQFF.

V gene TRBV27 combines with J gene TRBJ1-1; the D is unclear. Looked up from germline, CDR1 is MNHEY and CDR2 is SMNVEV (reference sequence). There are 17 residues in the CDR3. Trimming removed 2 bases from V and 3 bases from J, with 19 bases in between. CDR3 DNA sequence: TGTGCCAGCAGTTTAGGAGACTCCTCAATGCACCACACTGAAGCTTTCTTT. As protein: CASSLGDSSMHHTEAFF.

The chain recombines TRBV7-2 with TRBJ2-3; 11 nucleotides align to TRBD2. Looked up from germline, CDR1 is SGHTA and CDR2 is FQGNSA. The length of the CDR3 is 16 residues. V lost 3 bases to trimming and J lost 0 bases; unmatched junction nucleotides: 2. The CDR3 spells CASSFRTSGSTDTQYF. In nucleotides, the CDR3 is TGTGCCAGCAGCTTCCGGACTAGCGGGAGCACAGATACGCAGTATTTT.

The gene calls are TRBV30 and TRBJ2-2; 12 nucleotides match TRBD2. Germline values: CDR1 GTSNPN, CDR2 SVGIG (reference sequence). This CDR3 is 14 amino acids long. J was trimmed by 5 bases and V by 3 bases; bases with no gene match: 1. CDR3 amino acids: CAWRGLAGTGELFF. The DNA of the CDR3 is TGTGCCTGGAGAGGACTAGCGGGAACCGGGGAGCTGTTTTTT. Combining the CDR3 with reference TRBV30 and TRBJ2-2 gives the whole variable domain SQTIHQWPATLVQPVGSPLSLECTVEGTSNPNLYWYRQAAGRGLQLLFYSVGIGQISSEVPQNLSASRPQDRQFILSSKKLLLSDSGFYLCAWRGLAGTGELFFGEGSRLTVL.

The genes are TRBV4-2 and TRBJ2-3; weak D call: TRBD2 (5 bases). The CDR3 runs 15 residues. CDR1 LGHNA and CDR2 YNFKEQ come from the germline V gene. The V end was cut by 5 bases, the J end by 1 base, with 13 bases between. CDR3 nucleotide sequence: TGTGCCAGCAGCTCAAGGCGGGTCGGCACAGATACGCAGTATTTT. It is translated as CASSSRRVGTDTQYF.